Sequencing of this T cell receptor beta chain was carried out in a study of CD8 T cells in Susac syndrome. This CDR3 has 12 residues. V lost 7 bases to trimming and J lost 6 bases, with 13 bases between them. Germline CDR1 SNHLY, CDR2 FYNNEI. With random hexamers, reverse transcription was performed on about 0.45 to 1 ug of RNA. MiXCR, applied by TCRdb to the immunoSEQ multiplex PCR reads, yields one record per CDR3 protein. The profile shows about 160,000 distinct CDR3 sequences, 93% of them singletons. The chain uses TRBV2 and TRBJ2-7, with a possible D match to TRBD1 (5 bases). The receptor was isolated from a human donor in good health. Sequenced sample: CD4+ T cells from PBMCs. This chain's CDR3 is CASIPPTGEQYF. In DNA form, the CDR3 reads TGTGCCAGCATCCCACCAACAGGCGAGCAGTACTTC.